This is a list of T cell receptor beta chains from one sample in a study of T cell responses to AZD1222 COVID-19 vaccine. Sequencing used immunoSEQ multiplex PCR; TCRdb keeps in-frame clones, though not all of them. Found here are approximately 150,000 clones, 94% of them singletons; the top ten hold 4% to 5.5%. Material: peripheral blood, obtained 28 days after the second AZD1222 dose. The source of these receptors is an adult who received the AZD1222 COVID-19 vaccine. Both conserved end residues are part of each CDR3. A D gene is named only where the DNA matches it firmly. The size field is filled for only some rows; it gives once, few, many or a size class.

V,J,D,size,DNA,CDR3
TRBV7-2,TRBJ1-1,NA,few,TGTGCCAGCAGCTTCGGGGGGATGAACACTGAAGCTTTCTTT,CASSFGGMNTEAFF
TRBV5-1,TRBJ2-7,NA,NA,TGCGCCAGCAGCTTGGCCGCAGCCGGCTACGAGCAGTACTTC,CASSLAAAGYEQYF
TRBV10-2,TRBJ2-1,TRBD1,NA,TGCGCCAGCAGGATGGGACAGGGGTACAATGAGCAGTTCTTC,CASRMGQGYNEQFF
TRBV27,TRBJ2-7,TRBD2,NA,TGTGCCAGCAGAACCAGACCGGGGGGATTTTACGAGCAGTACTTC,CASRTRPGGFYEQYF
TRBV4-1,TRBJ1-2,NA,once,TGCGCCAACCCATTCAGGGGTCCTTGGAGGGGCTACACCTTC,CANPFRGPWRGYTF
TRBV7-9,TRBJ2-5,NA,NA,TGTGCCAGCGGAGGGGGGGAAGAGACCCAGTACTTC,CASGGGEETQYF
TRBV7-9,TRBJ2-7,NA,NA,TGTGCCAGCAGCTTAATCCAGGGTCGCGAGCAGTACTTC,CASSLIQGREQYF
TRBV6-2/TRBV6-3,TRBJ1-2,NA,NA,TGTGCCAGCAGTATATACAACTATGGCTACACCTTC,CASSIYNYGYTF
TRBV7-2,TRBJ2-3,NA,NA,TGTGCCAGCAGCTTAAGGGGCATCAGCACAGATACGCAGTATTTT,CASSLRGISTDTQYF
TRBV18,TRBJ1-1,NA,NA,TGTGCCAGCTCACCACCTCGGGGGGCCTGGGGAGGCACTGAAGCTTTCTTT,CASSPPRGAWGGTEAFF
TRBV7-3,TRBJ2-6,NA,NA,TGTGCCAGCAGCGTAGTTGGGGCCAACGTCCTGACTTTC,CASSVVGANVLTF
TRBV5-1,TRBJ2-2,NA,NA,TGCGCCAGCAGCTTTTGGTCAGGGAACACCGGGGAGCTGTTTTTT,CASSFWSGNTGELFF
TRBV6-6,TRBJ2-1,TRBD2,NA,TGTGCCAGCAGTTTCCGGACTAGCGGGAGGGACAATGAGCAGTTCTTC,CASSFRTSGRDNEQFF
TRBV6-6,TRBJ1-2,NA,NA,TGTGCCAGCAATCCACGGGGGGCAAACTATGGCTACACCTTC,CASNPRGANYGYTF
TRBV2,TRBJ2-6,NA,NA,TGTGCCAGCAGCGCGTGGGGGGCGCAAGGGGCCAACGTCCTGACTTTC,CASSAWGAQGANVLTF
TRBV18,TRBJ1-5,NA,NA,TGTGCCAGCTCACCTTATAGCAATCAGCCCCAGCATTTT,CASSPYSNQPQHF
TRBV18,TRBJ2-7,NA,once,TGTGCCAGCTCACCCCAGTCGCTCCTCCAGTACGAGCAGTACTTC,CASSPQSLLQYEQYF
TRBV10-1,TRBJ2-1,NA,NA,TGCGCCAGCAGTGAGAGAGGGGTGGATGAGCAGTTCTTC,CASSERGVDEQFF
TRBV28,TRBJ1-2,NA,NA,TGTGCCAGCAGTTTCCCCAGCATGGGTATGGATGGCTACACCTTC,CASSFPSMGMDGYTF
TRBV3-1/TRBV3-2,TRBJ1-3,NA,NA,TGTGCCAGCAGCCAAGGTTATGGGGCCCGAAACACCATATATTTT,CASSQGYGARNTIYF
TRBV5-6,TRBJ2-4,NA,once,TGTGCCAGCAGCTTAGACTACGCCCCAAACATTCAGTACTTC,CASSLDYAPNIQYF
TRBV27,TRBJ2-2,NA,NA,TGTGCCAGCAGTTCGGGACATCCCACCGGGGAGCTGTTTTTT,CASSSGHPTGELFF
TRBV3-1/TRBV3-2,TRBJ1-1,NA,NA,TGTGCCAGCAGCCAAGATAAAGGGGCGGCCAAGAACACTGAAGCTTTCTTT,CASSQDKGAAKNTEAFF
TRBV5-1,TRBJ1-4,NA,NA,TGCGCCAGCAACTTCGGGGGGAGTCCTAATGAAAAACTGTTTTTT,CASNFGGSPNEKLFF
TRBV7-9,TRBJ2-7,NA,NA,TGTGCCAGCAGCCACCCCACGCGAGGGTTGTCCTACGAGCAGTACTTC,CASSHPTRGLSYEQYF